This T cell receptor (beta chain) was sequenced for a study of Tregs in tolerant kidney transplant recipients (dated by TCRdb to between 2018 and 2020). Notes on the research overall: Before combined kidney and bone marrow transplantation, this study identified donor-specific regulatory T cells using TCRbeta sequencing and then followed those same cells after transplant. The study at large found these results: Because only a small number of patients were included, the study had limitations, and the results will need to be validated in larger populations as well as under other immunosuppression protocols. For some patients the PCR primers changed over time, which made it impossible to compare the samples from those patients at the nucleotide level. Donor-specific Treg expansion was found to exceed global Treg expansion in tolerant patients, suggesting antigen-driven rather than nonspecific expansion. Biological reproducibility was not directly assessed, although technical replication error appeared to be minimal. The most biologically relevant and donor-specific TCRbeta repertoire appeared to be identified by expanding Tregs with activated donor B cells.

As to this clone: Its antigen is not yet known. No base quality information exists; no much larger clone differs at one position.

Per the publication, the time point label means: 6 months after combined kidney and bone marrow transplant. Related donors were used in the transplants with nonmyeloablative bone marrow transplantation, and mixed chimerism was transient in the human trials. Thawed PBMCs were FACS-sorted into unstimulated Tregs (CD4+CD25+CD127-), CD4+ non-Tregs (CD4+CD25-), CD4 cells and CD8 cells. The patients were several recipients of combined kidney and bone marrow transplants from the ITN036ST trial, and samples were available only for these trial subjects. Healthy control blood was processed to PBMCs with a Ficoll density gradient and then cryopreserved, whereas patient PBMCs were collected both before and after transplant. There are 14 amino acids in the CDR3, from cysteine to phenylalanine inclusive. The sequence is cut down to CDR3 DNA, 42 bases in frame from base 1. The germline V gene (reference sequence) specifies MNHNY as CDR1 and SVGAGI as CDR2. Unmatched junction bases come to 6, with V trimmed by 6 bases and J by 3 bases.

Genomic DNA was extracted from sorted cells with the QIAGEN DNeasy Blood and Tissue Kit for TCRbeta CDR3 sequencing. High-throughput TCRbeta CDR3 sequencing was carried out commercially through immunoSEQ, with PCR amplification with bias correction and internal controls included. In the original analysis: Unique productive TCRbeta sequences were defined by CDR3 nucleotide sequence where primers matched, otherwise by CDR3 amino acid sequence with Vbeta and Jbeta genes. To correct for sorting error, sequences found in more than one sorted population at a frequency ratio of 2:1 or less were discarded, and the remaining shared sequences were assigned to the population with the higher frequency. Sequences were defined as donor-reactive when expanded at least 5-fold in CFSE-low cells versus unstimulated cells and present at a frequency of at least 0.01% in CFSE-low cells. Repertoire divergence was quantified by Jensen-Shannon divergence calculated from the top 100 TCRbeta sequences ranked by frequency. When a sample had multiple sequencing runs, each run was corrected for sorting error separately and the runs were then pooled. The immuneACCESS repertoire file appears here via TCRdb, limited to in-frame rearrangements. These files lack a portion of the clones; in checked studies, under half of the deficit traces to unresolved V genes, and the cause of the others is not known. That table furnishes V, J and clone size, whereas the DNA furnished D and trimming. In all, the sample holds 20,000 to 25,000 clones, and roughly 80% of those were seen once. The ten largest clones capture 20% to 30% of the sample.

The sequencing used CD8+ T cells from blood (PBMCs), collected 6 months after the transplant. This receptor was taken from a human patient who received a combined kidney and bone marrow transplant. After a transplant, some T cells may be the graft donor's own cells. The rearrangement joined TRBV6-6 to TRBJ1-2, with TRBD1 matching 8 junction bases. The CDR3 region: CASRPDRGDYGYTF. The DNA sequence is TGTGCCAGCAGGCCCGACAGGGGCGACTATGGCTACACCTTC.